This T cell receptor (beta chain) was obtained from a study of T cells in narcolepsy. The CDR3 is 13 amino acids. Germline-derived CDR1 and CDR2 are MNHEY and SVGAGI. Findings of the study overall: HCRT-specific and TRIB2-specific autoreactive clonotypes appeared among same-patient CSF and blood CD4+ clonotypes.

As for this clone: No antigen is known for it. At one end, the junction sequence differs from germline, possibly due to a read error.

Only in-frame clones appear in the TCRdb table, and some are missing; sequencing was by immunoSEQ multiplex PCR. The table includes 20,000 to 30,000 clones, roughly 83% detected once. This TCR was recovered from a human donor with narcolepsy. The specimen sequenced was CD45RA- memory CD4+ T cells from PBMCs. The chain has TRBV6-5 and TRBJ2-7; weak D call: TRBD1 (6 bases). CDR3 sequence (DNA): TGTGTCAGCAGCCCACAGGGAAGCCACGAGCAGTACTTC. Its translation: CVSSPQGSHEQYF.